The 7 T cell receptor beta chains in this list originate from one sample, sequenced in a study of CD8+ T cells in alopecia areata. The sequencing template was cDNA reverse transcribed from extracted RNA. Sequenced by immunoSEQ multiplex PCR; TCRdb stores in-frame clones only, minus some. The sample records 100,000 to 150,000 clones, roughly 66% being singletons. Sequencing was done on a sample of CD4+ T cells sorted from blood. The receptor source for this set is a human donor in good health.

The chain employs TRBV29-1 and TRBJ2-3, with a possible D match to TRBD1 (5 bases). Trimming shortened V by 4 bases and J by 6 bases, and 14 bases separated the two germline ends. The germline V gene has CDR1 SQVTM and CDR2 ANQGSEA. The CDR3 extends over 13 amino acids. CDR3 sequence: CSVGVRASDTQYF. The CDR3 bases are TGCAGCGTTGGTGTCAGGGCGAGTGATACGCAGTATTTT.

This rearrangement joins TRBV11-2 to TRBJ2-1, with 7 bases matching TRBD1. V shed 6 bases and J 9 bases; nucleotides not matched to a gene: 8. Germline V gene data show CDR1 as SGHAT and CDR2 as FQNNGV. The length of the CDR3 is 13 residues. Here the CDR3 DNA reads TGTGCCAGCAGTTCCGACCCAGGGGGTGAGCAGTTCTTC. This codes for CASSSDPGGEQFF.

CDR3 DNA sequence: TGCGCCTCCCGGGAGACTGACTATGGCTACACCTTC. Encoded protein: CASRETDYGYTF. The chain employs TRBV5-1 and TRBJ1-2; D call uncertain. Deletions cut 10 bases from V and 3 bases from J, with 13 bases between. The CDR3 loop spans 12 amino acids. Germline V gene data show CDR1 as SGHRS and CDR2 as YFSETQ.

The chain has TRBV29-1 and TRBJ2-3, with 8 bases lining up with TRBD2. This CDR3 is built from 13 residues. Losses at the gene ends were 8 bases for V and 2 bases for J; bases not matched to a gene: 6. Germline V gene sequence: CDR1 SQVTM, CDR2 ANQGSEA. The CDR3 here is CSIKRENTDTQYF. The DNA of the CDR3 is TGCAGCATCAAGCGGGAGAACACAGATACGCAGTATTTT.

The table lists this clone with a few counts. The rearrangement links TRBV7-9 to TRBJ1-6; D gene unclear. The V and J ends lost 5 bases and 10 bases respectively, with 21 bases between them. This CDR3 is 16 amino acids long. The germline gives CDR1 SEHNR, CDR2 FQNEAQ (reference sequence). CDR3: CASSPWAGSVSSPLHF. The CDR3 DNA sequence: TGTGCCAGCAGCCCATGGGCAGGCTCCGTTTCATCACCCCTCCACTTT.

There are a few counts of this clone. The V gene is TRBV6-5, the J gene TRBJ2-6; D may be TRBD1 or TRBD2 (5 bases each). V lost 0 bases to trimming and J lost 2 bases, with 8 bases between them. Germline V gene lookup returns CDR1 MNHEY and CDR2 SVGAGI. The CDR3 length is 16 residues. The CDR3 DNA follows: TGTGCCAGCAGTTACTCGCGAGGGGCTGGGGCCAACGTCCTGACTTTC. The encoded protein is CASSYSRGAGANVLTF.

The chain has TRBV10-3 and TRBJ2-2, with D possibly matching TRBD1 (5 bases). Trimming took 10 bases from V and 4 from J, leaving 16 bases between them. CDR1 and CDR2 (germline): ENHRY, SYGVKD. The CDR3 length is 14 residues. The chain's CDR3 is CATLQVQGTGELFF. In DNA form, the CDR3 reads TGTGCCACACTACAGGTTCAGGGCACCGGGGAGCTGTTTTTT.